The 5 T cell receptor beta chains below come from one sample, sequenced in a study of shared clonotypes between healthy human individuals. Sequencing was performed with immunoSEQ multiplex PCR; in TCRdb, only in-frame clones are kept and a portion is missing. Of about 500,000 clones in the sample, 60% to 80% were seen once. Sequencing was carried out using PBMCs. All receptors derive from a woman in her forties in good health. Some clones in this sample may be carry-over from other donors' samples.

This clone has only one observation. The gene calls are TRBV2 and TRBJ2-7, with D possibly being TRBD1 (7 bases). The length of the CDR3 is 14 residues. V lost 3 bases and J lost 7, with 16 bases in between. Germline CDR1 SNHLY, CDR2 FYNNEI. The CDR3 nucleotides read TGTGCCAGCAGTGATAAGATGGAGGGACAGGAGCAGTACTTC. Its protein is CASSDKMEGQEQYF.

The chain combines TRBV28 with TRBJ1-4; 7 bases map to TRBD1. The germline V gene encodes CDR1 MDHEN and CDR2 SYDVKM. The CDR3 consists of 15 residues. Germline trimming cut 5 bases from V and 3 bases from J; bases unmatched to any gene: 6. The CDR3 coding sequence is TGTGCCAGCAGTCTCCCAGGGACAGCTAATGAAAAACTGTTTTTT. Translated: CASSLPGTANEKLFF.

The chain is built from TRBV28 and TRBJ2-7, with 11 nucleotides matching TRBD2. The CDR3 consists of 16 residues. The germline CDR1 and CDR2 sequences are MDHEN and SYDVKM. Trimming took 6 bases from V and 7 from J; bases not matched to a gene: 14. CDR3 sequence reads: CASRLSLAGESREQYF. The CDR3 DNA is TGTGCCAGCAGACTCTCACTAGCGGGAGAGTCACGGGAGCAGTACTTC.

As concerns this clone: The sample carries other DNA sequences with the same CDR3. Here the CDR3 reads CASSIGGSGNTIYF. In DNA form, the CDR3 reads TGTGCCAGTAGTATTGGAGGGTCCGGAAACACCATATATTTT. V is TRBV19 and J is TRBJ1-3; D remains unclear. Trimming shortened V by 3 bases and J by 4 bases, and 10 bases separated the two germline ends. The CDR3 extends over 14 amino acids. The germline V gene encodes CDR1 LNHDA and CDR2 SQIVND (reference sequence).

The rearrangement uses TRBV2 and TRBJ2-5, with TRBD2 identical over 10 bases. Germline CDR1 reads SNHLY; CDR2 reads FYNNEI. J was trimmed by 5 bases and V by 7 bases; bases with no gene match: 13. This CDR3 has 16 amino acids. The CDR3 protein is CASTPTRTSGGETQYF. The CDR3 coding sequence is TGTGCCAGCACTCCAACCAGGACTAGCGGCGGGGAGACCCAGTACTTC.